This T cell receptor beta chain was captured in a study of blood T cell repertoires in COVID-19 (dated by TCRdb to about 2020). About the investigation overall: Samples covering the acute and convalescent phases of COVID-19 were provided by collaborators in the United States, Italy and Spain. Where available, HLA class I and class II types were taken from metadata supplied by the sample provider and were not determined by assay-based typing. The material from the prospective study consisted of cDNA or gDNA derived from T cells, B-cell-depleted T cells, or PBMCs. Deeply sampled blood TCRbeta repertoires from subjects exposed to, actively infected with, or recovered from COVID-19 were included in the dataset. Samples were obtained from the ongoing ImmuneRACE study (first 160 participants) and from 1,254 subjects provided by 6 global collaborators. Nearly every sample came with metadata listing a de-identified subject ID, COVID-19 status, age in years and sex. A freely available public database, intended as a resource for researchers studying the immune response to SARS-CoV-2, is where the repertoires were released. The paper as a whole reports these results and caveats: How much clinical and demographic metadata was included differed by source and by participant, and the metadata was provided uncurated.

In the prospective study, participants were about 18 to 100 years old, resided in under 30 geographic areas of the United States, and were enrolled through a virtual design. In the prospective study, participants were assigned to cohorts based on the clinical history participants reported in a screening survey and a study questionnaire. A participant counted as exposed if, within 2 weeks of entering the study, that participant had been in contact with someone who had a PCR-confirmed or clinician-diagnosed COVID-19 case. Mobile phlebotomists in the prospective study collected whole blood, serum and a nasopharyngeal or oropharyngeal swab from every participant. Additional blood draws and questionnaires over an approximately two-month period could optionally be provided by prospective study participants. Before DNA extraction, prospective study blood samples were shipped either frozen or at room temperature.

The germline V gene (reference sequence) specifies LNHNV as CDR1 and YYDKDF as CDR2. From the cysteine through the phenylalanine, the CDR3 covers 15 amino acids. The only DNA kept is the CDR3, 45 bases in frame from the first base. From V the trimming removes 4 bases and from J it removes 5 bases, while the gene matches leave 9 bases of the junction unaccounted for. TCRbeta CDR3 regions were amplified from genomic DNA using the immunoSEQ Assay, a bias-controlled multiplex PCR. In the source study's methods: Within the assay, amplification of reference gene primers was used to estimate how many nucleated cells each sample contained. To quantify the absolute abundance of each unique TCRbeta CDR3 rearrangement, sequence reads were collapsed and filtered. For each sample, productive Simpson clonality was calculated as the square root of Simpson's diversity index across productive rearrangements. In TCRdb, the immuneACCESS table is reduced to in-frame sequences with V and J assigned. These tables do not hold every clone; where another copy was compared, an unresolved V gene accounts for under half, and the others remain unexplained. The V and J calls and clone size were taken over from that table, and D and trimming were inferred from the DNA. This sample gives 200,000 or so clones in total; 80% to 90% of them show up just once. The leading ten clones occupy around 4.6% of the sample.

This clone was counted a few times. Its antigen is unknown. No qualities accompany the bases; no much larger clone lies one base away. The rearranged segments are TRBV15 and TRBJ1-2; a stretch of 8 junction bases matches TRBD1. The source material was PBMCs or T cells enriched from blood (not recorded which). The receptor comes from a woman aged 45-59 years who had been exposed to COVID-19. The DNA reads as follows: TGTGCCACCAGCAAAACCCCGGACAGGGCGTATGGCTACACCTTC. It translates to CATSKTPDRAYGYTF.